This T cell receptor (beta chain) was documented in a study of cytomegalovirus exposure and HLA in healthy donors. In germline, CDR1 is MGHRA, CDR2 YSYEKL. The CDR3 contains 13 residues. The V end lost 1 base, the J end lost 2 bases, and 5 bases lay between the germline ends. General observations from the study: Investigators reported around 150 TCR beta chains as tied to cytomegalovirus. A few CMV-associated chains were confirmed in vitro to be specific for CMV antigens.

As regards this clone: The antigen is undetermined.

TCRdb keeps only in-frame clones here, not all; method: immunoSEQ multiplex PCR. The data contain 90,000 or so clones, 96% of them singletons. This receptor was taken from a man younger than 30 in good health and CMV-seronegative. The sample was PBMCs. This chain links TRBV4-1 with TRBJ1-1, with unresolved D. CDR3 protein: CASSQGTNTEAFF. CDR3 in DNA: TGCGCCAGCAGCCAAGGAACAAACACTGAAGCTTTCTTT.